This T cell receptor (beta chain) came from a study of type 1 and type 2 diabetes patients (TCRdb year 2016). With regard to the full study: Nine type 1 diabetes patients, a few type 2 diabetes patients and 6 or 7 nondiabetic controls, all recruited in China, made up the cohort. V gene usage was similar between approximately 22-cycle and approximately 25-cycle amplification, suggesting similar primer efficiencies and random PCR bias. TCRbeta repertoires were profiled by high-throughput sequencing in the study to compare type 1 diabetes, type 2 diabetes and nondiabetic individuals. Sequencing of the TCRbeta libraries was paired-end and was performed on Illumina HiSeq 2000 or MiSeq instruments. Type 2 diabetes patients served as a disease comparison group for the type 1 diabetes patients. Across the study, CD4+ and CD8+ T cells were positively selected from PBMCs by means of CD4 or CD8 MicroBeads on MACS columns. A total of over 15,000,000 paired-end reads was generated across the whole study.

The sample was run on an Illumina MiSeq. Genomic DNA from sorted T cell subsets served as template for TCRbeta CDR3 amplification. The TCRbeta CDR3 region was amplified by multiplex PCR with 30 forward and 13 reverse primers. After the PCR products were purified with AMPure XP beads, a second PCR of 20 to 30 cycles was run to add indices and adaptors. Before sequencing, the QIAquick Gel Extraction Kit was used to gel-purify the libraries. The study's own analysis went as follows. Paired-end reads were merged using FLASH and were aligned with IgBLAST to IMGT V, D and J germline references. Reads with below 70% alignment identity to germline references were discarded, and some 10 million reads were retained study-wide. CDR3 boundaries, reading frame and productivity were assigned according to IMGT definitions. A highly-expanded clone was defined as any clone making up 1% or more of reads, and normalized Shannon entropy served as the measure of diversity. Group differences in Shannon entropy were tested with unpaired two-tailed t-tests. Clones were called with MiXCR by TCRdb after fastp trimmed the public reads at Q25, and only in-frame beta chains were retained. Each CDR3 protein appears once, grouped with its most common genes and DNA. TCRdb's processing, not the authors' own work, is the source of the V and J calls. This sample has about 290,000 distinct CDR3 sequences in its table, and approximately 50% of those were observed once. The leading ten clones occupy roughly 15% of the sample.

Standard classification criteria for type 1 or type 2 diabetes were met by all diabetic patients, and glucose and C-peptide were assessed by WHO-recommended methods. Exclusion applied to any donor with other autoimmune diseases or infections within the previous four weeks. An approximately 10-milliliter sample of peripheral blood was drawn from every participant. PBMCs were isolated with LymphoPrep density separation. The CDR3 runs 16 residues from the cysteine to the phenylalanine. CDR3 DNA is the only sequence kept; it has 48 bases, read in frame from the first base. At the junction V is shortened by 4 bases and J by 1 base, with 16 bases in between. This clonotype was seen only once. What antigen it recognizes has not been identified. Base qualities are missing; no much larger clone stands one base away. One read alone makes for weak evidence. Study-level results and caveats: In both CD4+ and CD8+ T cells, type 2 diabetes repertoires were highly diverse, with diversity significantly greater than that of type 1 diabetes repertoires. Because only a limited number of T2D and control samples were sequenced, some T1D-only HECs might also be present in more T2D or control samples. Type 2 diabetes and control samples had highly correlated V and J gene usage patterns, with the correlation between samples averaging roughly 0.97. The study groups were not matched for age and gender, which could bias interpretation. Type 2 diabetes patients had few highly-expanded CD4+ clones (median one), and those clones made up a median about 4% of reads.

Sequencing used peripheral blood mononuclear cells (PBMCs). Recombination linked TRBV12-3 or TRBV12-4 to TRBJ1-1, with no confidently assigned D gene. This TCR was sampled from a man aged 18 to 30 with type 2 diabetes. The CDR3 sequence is CASSYSKGGKNTEAFF. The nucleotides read TGTGCCAGCAGTTACTCGAAGGGAGGGAAGAACACTGAAGCTTTCTTT.